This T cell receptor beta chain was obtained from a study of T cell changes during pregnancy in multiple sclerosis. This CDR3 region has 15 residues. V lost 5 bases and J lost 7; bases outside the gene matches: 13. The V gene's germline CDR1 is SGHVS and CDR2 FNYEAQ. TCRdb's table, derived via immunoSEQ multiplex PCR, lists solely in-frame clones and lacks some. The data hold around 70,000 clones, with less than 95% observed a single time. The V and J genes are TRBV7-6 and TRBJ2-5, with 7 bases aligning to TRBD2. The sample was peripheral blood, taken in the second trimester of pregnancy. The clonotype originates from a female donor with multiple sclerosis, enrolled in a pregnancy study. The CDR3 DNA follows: TGTGCCAGCAGCCCCTACCAGGTGGGGGAGGGGACCCAGTACTTC. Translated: CASSPYQVGEGTQYF. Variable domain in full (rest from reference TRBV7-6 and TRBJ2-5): GAGVSQSPRYKVTKRGQDVALRCDPISGHVSLYWYRQALGQGPEFLTYFNYEAQQDKSGLPNDRFSAERPEGSISTLTIQRTEQRDSAMYRCASSPYQVGEGTQYFGPGTRLLVL.